These T cell receptor beta chains were read from a single sample in a study of T cells in Graves' hyperthyroidism and ophthalmopathy. Via MiXCR, TCRdb re-called the multiplex PCR reads, giving one row per CDR3 protein. The profile shows almost 500,000 distinct CDR3 sequences, 22% of them singletons. The source material was blood. The receptors were sampled from a woman aged 65 to 85 with Graves' ophthalmopathy. The CDR3 runs from the conserved cysteine through the conserved F or W. A D gene is named only where the DNA matches it firmly. Not every row has a clone size; where given, it reads once, few, many or a size class.

d_call: TRBD2
j_call: TRBJ2-3
clone_size: NA
cdr3_length: 16
v_call: TRBV6-1
cdr3_nt: TGTGCCAGCAGCTGGAGCGGGGCGCTGAACACAGATACGCAGTATTTT
cdr3_aa: CASSWSGALNTDTQYF

d_call: TRBD2
j_call: TRBJ2-7
clone_size: many
cdr3_length: 15
v_call: TRBV2
cdr3_nt: TGTGCCAGCAGTGTACACCCTAGCGGGTCCTACGAGCAGTACTTC
cdr3_aa: CASSVHPSGSYEQYF

d_call: NA
j_call: TRBJ1-5
clone_size: many
cdr3_length: 17
v_call: TRBV28
cdr3_nt: TGTGCCAGCAGTTCCCACCAAGGGTTGGGGGGCAATCAGCCCCAGCATTTT
cdr3_aa: CASSSHQGLGGNQPQHF

d_call: NA
j_call: TRBJ2-1
clone_size: NA
cdr3_length: 16
v_call: TRBV7-2
cdr3_nt: TGTGCCAGCAGCTTAAGTTTTGACAGGTCCTACAATGAGCAGTTCTTC
cdr3_aa: CASSLSFDRSYNEQFF

d_call: TRBD1
j_call: TRBJ1-5
clone_size: many
cdr3_length: 15
v_call: TRBV6-1
cdr3_nt: TGTGCCAGCAGTGAGGGACAGGGGGCGTCTCAGCCCCAGCATTTT
cdr3_aa: CASSEGQGASQPQHF

d_call: TRBD1
j_call: TRBJ2-1
clone_size: many
cdr3_length: 14
v_call: TRBV7-8
cdr3_nt: TGTGCCAGCAGCCGGACAGGGGGATACAATGAGCAGTTCTTC
cdr3_aa: CASSRTGGYNEQFF

d_call: TRBD2
j_call: TRBJ2-5
clone_size: NA
cdr3_length: 15
v_call: TRBV4-2
cdr3_nt: TGTGCCAGCAGCCAACAAACTAGCGGGAGAGAGACCCAGTACTTC
cdr3_aa: CASSQQTSGRETQYF

d_call: TRBD1
j_call: TRBJ2-7
clone_size: NA
cdr3_length: 15
v_call: TRBV19
cdr3_nt: TGTGCCAGTAGTATGGGACAGGGGAGTTCCTACGAGCAGTACTTC
cdr3_aa: CASSMGQGSSYEQYF

d_call: TRBD2
j_call: TRBJ2-1
clone_size: NA
cdr3_length: 17
v_call: TRBV5-1
cdr3_nt: TGCGCCAGCAGGGAGGGTGCGGGACTAGCGGGTAACAATGAGCAGTTCTTC
cdr3_aa: CASREGAGLAGNNEQFF

d_call: TRBD1
j_call: TRBJ2-5
clone_size: many
cdr3_length: 13
v_call: TRBV12-3/TRBV12-4
cdr3_nt: TGTGCCAGCTCGACAGGGTACCAAGAGACCCAGTACTTC
cdr3_aa: CASSTGYQETQYF

d_call: TRBD2
j_call: TRBJ2-1
clone_size: few
cdr3_length: 17
v_call: TRBV2
cdr3_nt: TGTGCCAGTCGGATGGGGGGAGGGAAAATTCTATACAATGAGCAGTTCTTC
cdr3_aa: CASRMGGGKILYNEQFF

d_call: NA
j_call: TRBJ1-6
clone_size: NA
cdr3_length: 16
v_call: TRBV6-1
cdr3_nt: TGTGCCAGCCGCCCGATGGGGGGGCGAATTGGTTCACCCCTCCACTTT
cdr3_aa: CASRPMGGRIGSPLHF

d_call: TRBD2
j_call: TRBJ2-1
clone_size: NA
cdr3_length: 17
v_call: TRBV7-9
cdr3_nt: TGTGCCAGCAGCTTTAAGGGGCTAGCGGGAGGATTCGGTGAGCAGTTCTTC
cdr3_aa: CASSFKGLAGGFGEQFF

d_call: NA
j_call: TRBJ1-1
clone_size: NA
cdr3_length: 14
v_call: TRBV30
cdr3_nt: TGTGCCTGGTCCCCGGGACATCCGAACACTGAAGCTTTCTTT
cdr3_aa: CAWSPGHPNTEAFF

d_call: NA
j_call: TRBJ1-1
clone_size: NA
cdr3_length: 15
v_call: TRBV19
cdr3_nt: TGTGCCAGTAGTAGCGGGCGCATTCGGAACACTGAAGCTTTCTTT
cdr3_aa: CASSSGRIRNTEAFF

d_call: TRBD2
j_call: TRBJ2-1
clone_size: NA
cdr3_length: 15
v_call: TRBV6-5
cdr3_nt: TGTGCCAGCAGTTGGTCTAGCGGGAGTCGAGATGAGCAGTTCTTC
cdr3_aa: CASSWSSGSRDEQFF

d_call: NA
j_call: TRBJ2-2
clone_size: few
cdr3_length: 14
v_call: TRBV19
cdr3_nt: TGTGCCAGTAGTATAGAGGGACGGGCCGGGGAGCTGTTTTTT
cdr3_aa: CASSIEGRAGELFF

d_call: TRBD1
j_call: TRBJ1-4
clone_size: NA
cdr3_length: 14
v_call: TRBV5-1
cdr3_nt: TGCGCCAGCAGCTTGAGGGGGCGGAGAGAAAAACTGTTTTTT
cdr3_aa: CASSLRGRREKLFF

d_call: NA
j_call: TRBJ2-3
clone_size: NA
cdr3_length: 17
v_call: TRBV6-4
cdr3_nt: TGTGCCAGCCAGGAGATTCAAGGGACATCGGGAACAGATACGCAGTATTTT
cdr3_aa: CASQEIQGTSGTDTQYF

d_call: TRBD1
j_call: TRBJ1-5
clone_size: NA
cdr3_length: 16
v_call: TRBV30
cdr3_nt: TGTGCCTGGAGCCAAACAGGGGTTTTTGGCAATCAGCCCCAGCATTTT
cdr3_aa: CAWSQTGVFGNQPQHF

d_call: NA
j_call: TRBJ2-7
clone_size: few
cdr3_length: 16
v_call: TRBV13
cdr3_nt: TGTGCCAGCACCAACTATAAGGAGAGTTGGGTCGTCGAGCAGTACTTC
cdr3_aa: CASTNYKESWVVEQYF

d_call: NA
j_call: TRBJ2-1
clone_size: few
cdr3_length: 10
v_call: TRBV2
cdr3_nt: TGTGCCAGCAGTGAAGGGGAGCAGTTCTTC
cdr3_aa: CASSEGEQFF

d_call: TRBD1
j_call: TRBJ1-2
clone_size: many
cdr3_length: 16
v_call: TRBV12-3/TRBV12-4
cdr3_nt: TGTGCCAGCAGTTTTGTAGGGACAGATCATAACTATGGCTACACCTTC
cdr3_aa: CASSFVGTDHNYGYTF

d_call: TRBD2
j_call: TRBJ2-2
clone_size: NA
cdr3_length: 18
v_call: TRBV7-9
cdr3_nt: TGTGCCAGCAGCCCCCGTTTTAGCGGGAGCTACTACACCGGGGAGCTGTTTTTT
cdr3_aa: CASSPRFSGSYYTGELFF

d_call: NA
j_call: TRBJ1-5
clone_size: NA
cdr3_length: 18
v_call: TRBV20-1
cdr3_nt: TGCAGTGCTAGAGATTTTCGAGGAGGTGGGAATAGCAATCAGCCCCAGCATTTT
cdr3_aa: CSARDFRGGGNSNQPQHF

d_call: TRBD2
j_call: TRBJ2-7
clone_size: many
cdr3_length: 14
v_call: TRBV12-3/TRBV12-4
cdr3_nt: TGTGCCAGCAGTAGGACTAGCGGGAGGTACGAGCAGTACTTC
cdr3_aa: CASSRTSGRYEQYF

d_call: NA
j_call: TRBJ1-2
clone_size: NA
cdr3_length: 13
v_call: TRBV7-2
cdr3_nt: TGTGCCAGCAGCTTATATAGGGGATGGGGCTACACCTTC
cdr3_aa: CASSLYRGWGYTF

d_call: TRBD1
j_call: TRBJ2-7
clone_size: many
cdr3_length: 15
v_call: TRBV5-1
cdr3_nt: TGCGCCAGCAGGTTGGGACAGGGGGCTACCTACGAGCAGTACTTC
cdr3_aa: CASRLGQGATYEQYF

d_call: NA
j_call: TRBJ2-2
clone_size: few
cdr3_length: 14
v_call: TRBV6-1
cdr3_nt: TGTGCCAGCAGGATGCTAGGGAACACCGGGGAGCTGTTTTTT
cdr3_aa: CASRMLGNTGELFF

d_call: NA
j_call: TRBJ2-4
clone_size: NA
cdr3_length: 13
v_call: TRBV12-3/TRBV12-4
cdr3_nt: TGTGCCAGCTCCCGGGGCCTAAAGGACATTCAGTACTTC
cdr3_aa: CASSRGLKDIQYF

d_call: NA
j_call: TRBJ2-7
clone_size: NA
cdr3_length: 13
v_call: TRBV18
cdr3_nt: TGTGCCAGCTCACTCGAGGGGGGCTACGAGCAGTACTTC
cdr3_aa: CASSLEGGYEQYF

d_call: NA
j_call: TRBJ1-2
clone_size: many
cdr3_length: 13
v_call: TRBV12-3/TRBV12-4
cdr3_nt: TGTGCCAGCAGTTTAGCGGAGGACTATGGCTACACCTTC
cdr3_aa: CASSLAEDYGYTF

d_call: NA
j_call: TRBJ2-7
clone_size: few
cdr3_length: 13
v_call: TRBV27
cdr3_nt: TGTGCCAGCAGTGTTACCGGGGTCCACGAGCAGTACTTC
cdr3_aa: CASSVTGVHEQYF

d_call: TRBD2
j_call: TRBJ2-5
clone_size: few
cdr3_length: 17
v_call: TRBV20-1
cdr3_nt: TGCAGTGCTACCGGGACTAGCGGGAGTCTGGTGGGCGAGACCCAGTACTTC
cdr3_aa: CSATGTSGSLVGETQYF

d_call: NA
j_call: TRBJ2-1
clone_size: many
cdr3_length: 15
v_call: TRBV27
cdr3_nt: TGTGCCAGCAGTCCGCTAGCGTCGGGAAACAATGAGCAGTTCTTC
cdr3_aa: CASSPLASGNNEQFF

d_call: TRBD1
j_call: TRBJ1-3
clone_size: NA
cdr3_length: 17
v_call: TRBV12-5
cdr3_nt: TGTGCTAGTGGTTTGGCCTCTCGGGACAGGGCTGGAAACACCATATATTTT
cdr3_aa: CASGLASRDRAGNTIYF

d_call: NA
j_call: TRBJ1-6
clone_size: NA
cdr3_length: 16
v_call: TRBV30
cdr3_nt: TGTGCCTGGAGTGTATCGGGGAGCTCCTATAATTCACCCCTCCACTTT
cdr3_aa: CAWSVSGSSYNSPLHF

d_call: NA
j_call: TRBJ2-1
clone_size: few
cdr3_length: 13
v_call: TRBV11-2
cdr3_nt: TGTGCCAGCAGCACAGCTACCTACAATGAGCAGTTCTTC
cdr3_aa: CASSTATYNEQFF

d_call: TRBD1
j_call: TRBJ1-1
clone_size: NA
cdr3_length: 15
v_call: TRBV14
cdr3_nt: TGTGCCAGCAGCCACCGGACAGGACGGAACACTGAAGCTTTCTTT
cdr3_aa: CASSHRTGRNTEAFF

d_call: NA
j_call: TRBJ2-4
clone_size: NA
cdr3_length: 14
v_call: TRBV6-2/TRBV6-3
cdr3_nt: TGTGCCAGCAGTTCCGGAGGGCCTCCCAACATTCAGTACTTC
cdr3_aa: CASSSGGPPNIQYF

d_call: NA
j_call: TRBJ1-2
clone_size: few
cdr3_length: 15
v_call: TRBV4-3
cdr3_nt: TGCGCCAGCAGCCACAGCTACGAAATCAACTATGGCTACACCTTC
cdr3_aa: CASSHSYEINYGYTF

d_call: TRBD2
j_call: TRBJ2-3
clone_size: many
cdr3_length: 15
v_call: TRBV29-1
cdr3_nt: TGCAGCGTTGACGGGGGGGCGAGTAGCACAGATACGCAGTATTTT
cdr3_aa: CSVDGGASSTDTQYF

d_call: TRBD1
j_call: TRBJ1-2
clone_size: NA
cdr3_length: 15
v_call: TRBV28
cdr3_nt: TGTGCCAGCGTCAGACAGGGGGCGCCTTCCTATGGCTACACCTTC
cdr3_aa: CASVRQGAPSYGYTF

d_call: TRBD1
j_call: TRBJ2-2
clone_size: few
cdr3_length: 14
v_call: TRBV29-1
cdr3_nt: TGCAGCACCCCCGGGACAGGAACCACCGGGGAGCTGTTTTTT
cdr3_aa: CSTPGTGTTGELFF

d_call: NA
j_call: TRBJ2-7
clone_size: NA
cdr3_length: 13
v_call: TRBV20-1
cdr3_nt: TGCAGTGCTAGTCAAGGGGGTGGTTACGAGCAGTACTTC
cdr3_aa: CSASQGGGYEQYF

d_call: NA
j_call: TRBJ2-2
clone_size: few
cdr3_length: 15
v_call: TRBV13
cdr3_nt: TGTGCCAGCAGCTTAGGCGCAGGACGGACCGGGGAGCTGTTTTTT
cdr3_aa: CASSLGAGRTGELFF

d_call: NA
j_call: TRBJ2-3
clone_size: many
cdr3_length: 13
v_call: TRBV5-1
cdr3_nt: TGCGCCAGCAGCTTGGCGGGAGAAGATACGCAGTATTTT
cdr3_aa: CASSLAGEDTQYF

d_call: NA
j_call: TRBJ1-6
clone_size: NA
cdr3_length: 13
v_call: TRBV7-9
cdr3_nt: TGTGCCAGCAGCCCCGTCGGTAACAGACCCCTCCACTTT
cdr3_aa: CASSPVGNRPLHF

d_call: TRBD1
j_call: TRBJ1-1
clone_size: NA
cdr3_length: 15
v_call: TRBV6-2/TRBV6-3
cdr3_nt: TGTGCCAGCAGTTACGGAGGGACAGGGGCTACTGCGGCTTTCTTT
cdr3_aa: CASSYGGTGATAAFF

d_call: NA
j_call: TRBJ1-5
clone_size: NA
cdr3_length: 11
v_call: TRBV5-1
cdr3_nt: TGCGCCAGCAGCTGGGCGAATCCCCAGCATTTT
cdr3_aa: CASSWANPQHF

d_call: NA
j_call: TRBJ2-7
clone_size: NA
cdr3_length: 13
v_call: TRBV12-3/TRBV12-4
cdr3_nt: TGTGCCAGCAGTTTTAAACAGGGCTACGAGCAGTACTTC
cdr3_aa: CASSFKQGYEQYF

d_call: NA
j_call: TRBJ2-3
clone_size: many
cdr3_length: 14
v_call: TRBV20-1
cdr3_nt: TGCAGTGCCCTCGAGGGGACTAGCACAGATACGCAGTATTTT
cdr3_aa: CSALEGTSTDTQYF

d_call: NA
j_call: TRBJ1-5
clone_size: NA
cdr3_length: 15
v_call: TRBV19
cdr3_nt: TGTGCCAGTTGGGGGATAATAGGAAGCAATCAGCCCCAGCATTTT
cdr3_aa: CASWGIIGSNQPQHF

d_call: NA
j_call: TRBJ2-2
clone_size: many
cdr3_length: 15
v_call: TRBV7-2
cdr3_nt: TGTGCCAGCAGCCCCCTCGGACTGAACACCGGGGAGCTGTTTTTT
cdr3_aa: CASSPLGLNTGELFF

d_call: NA
j_call: TRBJ1-1
clone_size: NA
cdr3_length: 14
v_call: TRBV6-1
cdr3_nt: TGTGCCAGCAGCCTGCCGCTTGAGAACACTGAAGCTTTCTTT
cdr3_aa: CASSLPLENTEAFF

d_call: TRBD2
j_call: TRBJ2-1
clone_size: few
cdr3_length: 15
v_call: TRBV11-3
cdr3_nt: TGTGCCAGCAGCTTAAAAGCGGGAGGAGAGCATGAGCAGTTCTTC
cdr3_aa: CASSLKAGGEHEQFF

d_call: NA
j_call: TRBJ2-1
clone_size: few
cdr3_length: 14
v_call: TRBV19
cdr3_nt: TGTGCCAGTAGTAGACACCTCCGGGACAATGAGCAGTTCTTC
cdr3_aa: CASSRHLRDNEQFF

d_call: NA
j_call: TRBJ1-2
clone_size: few
cdr3_length: 15
v_call: TRBV7-3
cdr3_nt: TGTGCCAGCAGCTTAACGGGAGGGCAGGACGGTGGCTACACCTTC
cdr3_aa: CASSLTGGQDGGYTF

d_call: NA
j_call: TRBJ1-1
clone_size: many
cdr3_length: 12
v_call: TRBV29-1
cdr3_nt: TGCAGCGTTGACAGTTTGAACACTGAAGCTTTCTTT
cdr3_aa: CSVDSLNTEAFF

d_call: NA
j_call: TRBJ1-2
clone_size: few
cdr3_length: 13
v_call: TRBV18
cdr3_nt: TGTGCCAGCTCACCACAATTGCGAGAGGGCTACACCTTC
cdr3_aa: CASSPQLREGYTF